The present T cell receptor (beta chain) was sequenced within a study of CD8+ T cells in alopecia areata. Study context: Dosing with tofacitinib proceeded for 6 to 18 months, followed by 6 months off drug.

RNA extraction was followed by reverse transcription into cDNA, which acted as the sequencing template. Here immunoSEQ multiplex PCR was the method, and the copy in TCRdb shows in-frame clones only, minus some. The table includes 140,000 to 150,000 clones, around 87% detected once. Points on this clone: Its antigen remains unidentified.

Collection of lesional scalp punch biopsies and peripheral blood was performed in alopecia areata patients. Germline assignment: CDR1 SGHRS and CDR2 YFSETQ. With 6 bases removed from V and 9 bases from J, the gap between germline ends came to 13 bases. This CDR3 has 13 amino acids. Overall study findings and caveats: Scalp sample data also include resident alphabeta T cells from normal skin. Possibly because of HLA-related factors, TCR sharing was less clear across patients than in mice.

The sequence was obtained from a human donor with alopecia areata. The chain links TRBV5-1 to TRBJ1-6; no clear D. The material sequenced was CD8+ T cells sorted from blood, taken at week 0. The CDR3 is CASTLGRPSPLHF. The CDR3 DNA sequence: TGCGCCAGCACCCTTGGCCGGCCTTCACCCCTCCACTTT.